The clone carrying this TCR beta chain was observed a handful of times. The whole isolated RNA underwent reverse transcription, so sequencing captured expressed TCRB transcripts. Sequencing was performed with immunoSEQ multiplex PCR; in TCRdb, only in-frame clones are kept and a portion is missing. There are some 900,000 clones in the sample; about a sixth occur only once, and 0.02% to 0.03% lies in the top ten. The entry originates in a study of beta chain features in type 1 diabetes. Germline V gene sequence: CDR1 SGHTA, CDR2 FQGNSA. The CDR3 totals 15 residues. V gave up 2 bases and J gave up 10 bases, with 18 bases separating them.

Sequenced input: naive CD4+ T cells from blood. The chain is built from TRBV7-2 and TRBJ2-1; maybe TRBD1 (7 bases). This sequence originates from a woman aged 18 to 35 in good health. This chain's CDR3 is CASSLLTAGGTEQFF. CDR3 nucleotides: TGTGCCAGCAGCTTACTAACGGCAGGGGGGACGGAGCAGTTCTTC.